This TCR beta chain is drawn from a study of chemoradiotherapy in HPV16-positive cancers. Produced via immunoSEQ multiplex PCR; TCRdb's table is partial and in-frame only. The sample includes about 15,000 clones, just under 70% of them seen just once. Source: tumor tissue, taken from a patient who underwent chemoradiotherapy. This TCR was recovered from a human donor with HPV-associated anogenital cancer.

CDR3 region: CAISESGVKQFF. As DNA, the CDR3 is TGTGCCATCAGTGAGTCTGGGGTAAAGCAGTTCTTC. The chain combines TRBV10-3 with TRBJ2-1; the D is unclear. Germline assignment: CDR1 ENHRY and CDR2 SYGVKD. This CDR3 is 12 amino acids long. Trimming shortened V by 0 bases and J by 11 bases, and 8 bases separated the two germline ends.